What follows are 32 T cell receptor beta chains derived from one specimen sequenced in a study of a mutant IDH1 vaccine in newly diagnosed glioma (dated by TCRdb to the early 2020s). No cognate antigen is known for these TCRs. The intended sense of this specimen's time point label: week 35, safety follow-up. Every vaccine dose consisted of 300 ug of a 20-mer mutant IDH1 peptide in Montanide, administered subcutaneously together with topical imiquimod. Library creation used the immunoSEQ multiplex PCR assay. Drawn from immuneACCESS, this table holds only the in-frame rearrangements with V and J called that TCRdb kept. Clones are partly lost; checked studies trace under half to an unresolved V gene and leave the rest unexplained. The sample table records tens of thousands of clones; about 86% of these occur just once. 1.6% of the sample is held by the ten biggest clonotypes. Sequencing was performed on PBMCs, taken from a glioma patient whose treatment included an IDH1 peptide vaccine. These receptors all come from a man aged 35-49 years with glioma.

The chain uses TRBV7-8 and TRBJ2-4; D gene unclear. Germline V gene sequence: CDR1 SGHVS, CDR2 FQNEAQ. The CDR3 has 11 residues. Trimming removed 3 bases at V and 10 bases at J, with 7 bases between. This chain's CDR3 is CASSLHEIQYF. For the CDR3, the DNA is TGTGCCAGCAGCTTGCACGAAATTCAGTACTTC. The variable domain in full, completed from reference TRBV7-8 and TRBJ2-4, reads GAGVSQSPRYKVAKRGQDVALRCDPISGHVSLFWYQQALGQGPEFLTYFQNEAQLDKSGLPSDRFFAERPEGSVSTLKIQRTQQEDSAVYLCASSLHEIQYFGAGTRLSVL.

The chain is built from TRBV28 and TRBJ2-7; 8 nucleotides align to TRBD2. V shed 4 bases and J 1 base; nucleotides not matched to a gene: 6. Per germline, CDR1 MDHEN and CDR2 SYDVKM. This CDR3 spans 15 amino acids. The CDR3 loop is CASSSASGLSYEQYF. CDR3 sequence (DNA): TGTGCCAGCAGTTCCGCTAGCGGGTTGTCCTACGAGCAGTACTTC.

V is TRBV15 and J is TRBJ2-7; 12 nucleotides agree with TRBD2. CDR3 size: 15 residues. Trimming removed 3 bases from V and 4 bases from J; junction bases left unmatched: 4. Germline values: CDR1 LNHNV, CDR2 YYDKDF (reference sequence). The DNA for the CDR3 is TGTGCCACCAGCAGTGGACTAGCGGGAAGGTACGAGCAGTACTTC. It translates to CATSSGLAGRYEQYF. The full variable domain, completed using reference TRBV15 and TRBJ2-7, is DAMVIQNPRYQVTQFGKPVTLSCSQTLNHNVMYWYQQKSSQAPKLLFHYYDKDFNNEADTPDNFQSRRPNTSFCFLDIRSPGLGDTAMYLCATSSGLAGRYEQYFGPGTRLTVT.

By sample fraction, this clone is medium-sized (0.01 to 0.1%). This sequence joins TRBV15 and TRBJ1-1; TRBD1 aligns across 10 bases. The germline gives CDR1 LNHNV, CDR2 YYDKDF (reference sequence). There are 15 residues in the CDR3. Trimming removed 1 base from V and 4 bases from J; junction bases left unmatched: 3. The CDR3 sequence is CATSRARTGGTEAFF. The CDR3 bases are TGTGCCACCAGCAGAGCTAGGACAGGGGGCACTGAAGCTTTCTTT.

This clone has only one observation. The chain employs TRBV18 and TRBJ1-5; D gene uncertain. Between the trimmed V and J ends, which lost 6 bases and 5 bases, there was a span of 14 bases. CDR1 is KGHSH and CDR2 is LQKENI in the germline V gene. The CDR3 is made up of 14 amino acids. In DNA, the CDR3 is TGTGCCAGCTCGCCCGTTAATTCGGATCAGCCCCAGCATTTT. It yields the protein CASSPVNSDQPQHF.

In its sample, this clone was seen a few times. The gene calls are TRBV19 and TRBJ1-5; D is uncertain. Germline CDR1 LNHDA, CDR2 SQIVND (reference sequence). The CDR3 has 12 amino acids. V lost 9 bases and J lost 3, with 9 bases in between. The CDR3 coding sequence is TGTGCCAGCGGCGGCTTCAATCAGCCCCAGCATTTT. The encoded protein is CASGGFNQPQHF.

V gene TRBV7-9 combines with J gene TRBJ2-7, with 10 positions matching TRBD2. This CDR3 spans 14 amino acids. Per the germline V gene, CDR1 is SEHNR and CDR2 is FQNEAQ (reference sequence). With V trimmed by 4 bases and J by 1 base, 1 base remained unmatched. CDR3 DNA sequence: TGTGCCAGCAGCTCTAGCGGGAGATCCTACGAGCAGTACTTC. It yields the protein CASSSSGRSYEQYF.

This sequence joins TRBV11-1 and TRBJ2-5; D is possibly TRBD2 (5 bases). Trimming took 4 bases from V and 0 from J, leaving 9 bases between them. Germline loops: CDR1 SGHAT, CDR2 FQDESV (reference sequence). This CDR3 is built from 14 residues. As DNA, the CDR3 is TGTGCCAGCAGCTGGGCCGGGAACCAAGAGACCCAGTACTTC. This encodes CASSWAGNQETQYF.

The rearrangement links TRBV6-4 to TRBJ1-2; 7 bases align to TRBD1. Per the germline V gene, CDR1 is MRHNA and CDR2 is SNTAGT. This CDR3 spans 16 amino acids. The ends lost 0 bases at V and 7 bases at J; junction bases unmatched: 11. The CDR3 spells CASSDSPGQPVLGYTF. For the CDR3, the DNA is TGTGCCAGCAGTGACTCTCCGGGACAGCCAGTTCTTGGCTACACCTTC.

This chain joins TRBV18 and TRBJ2-7; D remains ambiguous. Germline lookup yields CDR1 KGHSH and CDR2 LQKENI. This CDR3 comprises 13 residues. V lost 2 bases, J lost 7 bases, and 12 bases lay in between. The CDR3, as DNA: TGTGCCAGCTCACCAGATAGTAGCTGGGAGCAGTACTTC. Amino acids: CASSPDSSWEQYF.

The sample holds a few counts of this clone. V is TRBV29-1 and J is TRBJ2-2; TRBD1 is a possible D gene (6 bases). The V gene lost 5 bases and the J gene lost 4 bases, with 14 bases spanning the gap. The CDR3 is made up of 14 amino acids. Germline CDR1 is SQVTM and CDR2 is ANQGSEA. The chain's CDR3 is CSVSRGEGTGELFF. The DNA of the CDR3 is TGCAGCGTTAGCAGGGGTGAGGGCACCGGGGAGCTGTTTTTT.

J is TRBJ2-3 and V is TRBV7-2; D is possibly TRBD1 or TRBD2 (5 bases each). The CDR3 is 17 amino acids. The germline V gene has CDR1 SGHTA and CDR2 FQGNSA. The V and J ends lost 5 bases and 2 bases respectively, with 20 bases between them. CDR3 sequence: CASSITPVGTITDTQYF. The DNA for the CDR3 is TGTGCCAGCAGCATAACCCCGGTGGGGACGATCACAGATACGCAGTATTTT.

The rearrangement links TRBV9 to TRBJ1-1; a weak D match, TRBD1 (6 bases). The V gene lost 0 bases and the J gene lost 7 bases, with 10 bases spanning the gap. This CDR3 comprises 13 residues. Germline V gives CDR1 SGDLS, CDR2 YYNGEE. CDR3 sequence: CASSVVGGGEAFF. CDR3 DNA: TGTGCCAGCAGCGTAGTAGGGGGAGGTGAAGCTTTCTTT.

This rearrangement joins TRBV6-1 to TRBJ2-1; 7 bases align to TRBD2. V trimming: 6 bases; J trimming: 7 bases; junction bases outside the gene matches: 9. The CDR3 spans 14 residues. Germline V gives CDR1 MNHNS, CDR2 SASEGT. The DNA for the CDR3 is TGTGCCAGCAGCTTAGCGGGCTCAGGTAATGAGCAGTTCTTC. Encoded protein: CASSLAGSGNEQFF.

This clone occurred once. The chain uses TRBV5-6 and TRBJ2-7; unclear D gene. V lost 3 bases to trimming and J lost 2 bases, with 15 bases between them. This CDR3 spans 15 amino acids. Germline lookup yields CDR1 SGHDT and CDR2 YYEEEE. The CDR3 sequence is CASSYSFRPPYEQYF. CDR3 bases: TGTGCCAGCAGCTACTCGTTCCGGCCTCCCTACGAGCAGTACTTC.

The V and J genes are TRBV7-9 and TRBJ2-7, with D possibly being TRBD2 (5 bases). V dropped 2 bases and J dropped 3 bases, with 11 bases sitting between them. Per the germline V gene, CDR1 is SEHNR and CDR2 is FQNEAQ (reference sequence). This CDR3 is 14 amino acids long. In DNA, the CDR3 is TGTGCCAGCAGCTTATACGGGGATCTCTACGAGCAGTACTTC. Translation: CASSLYGDLYEQYF.

The chain joins TRBV6-5 to TRBJ1-2; 7 positions agree with TRBD1. J lost 7 bases, V lost 2 bases, and 4 bases had no gene match. The V gene's germline CDR1 is MNHEY and CDR2 SVGAGI. The CDR3 contains 13 residues. CDR3 DNA: TGTGCCAGCAGTTACCGGACAGGAGGTGGCTACACCTTC. It encodes CASSYRTGGGYTF.

The rearrangement links TRBV6-5 to TRBJ2-1; 7 bases are a match to TRBD2. CDR1 is MNHEY and CDR2 is SVGAGI in the germline V gene. This CDR3 is 14 amino acids long. V lost 8 bases and J lost 8; bases outside the gene matches: 12. The CDR3 nucleotides read TGTGCCAGCCTTAACCAGCGGGGAGGGTATGAGCAGTTCTTC. Residues: CASLNQRGGYEQFF.

This sequence joins TRBV5-4 and TRBJ2-3, with no clear D. Germline CDR1 SGHNT, CDR2 YYREEE (reference sequence). The length of the CDR3 is 15 residues. The V end was cut by 0 bases, the J end by 0 bases, with 8 bases between. CDR3 nucleotide sequence: TGTGCCAGCAGCTTGGACCTCCCTAGCACAGATACGCAGTATTTT. Translating gives CASSLDLPSTDTQYF.

This sequence joins TRBV27 and TRBJ1-5; D ambiguous. The V gene's germline CDR1 is MNHEY and CDR2 SMNVEV (reference sequence). Trimming removed 5 bases from V and 3 bases from J, with 5 bases in between. The CDR3 spans 12 residues. The CDR3 nucleotides read TGTGCCAGCAGTCCAATCAATCAGCCCCAGCATTTT. Amino acid sequence: CASSPINQPQHF.

The CDR3 DNA follows: TGTGCCAGCAGGCAGGGGACAGTTGGGGCCAACGTCCTGACTTTC. Protein product: CASRQGTVGANVLTF. V gene TRBV2 combines with J gene TRBJ2-6; 7 bases fit TRBD1. The trim removed 6 bases at V and 3 bases at J, leaving 5 bases unmatched. CDR1 and CDR2 from the germline V gene are SNHLY and FYNNEI. The CDR3 length is 15 residues.

In this sample, this clone turned up once. The chain uses TRBV18 and TRBJ1-5; D is undetermined. Germline values: CDR1 KGHSH, CDR2 LQKENI. Trimming shortened V by 2 bases and J by 0 bases, and 8 bases separated the two germline ends. This CDR3 contains 15 residues. The CDR3: CASSPGHLSNQPQHF. In DNA form, the CDR3 reads TGTGCCAGCTCACCAGGCCACCTTAGCAATCAGCCCCAGCATTTT.

The chain recombines TRBV20-1 with TRBJ2-7; D possibly matches TRBD1 or TRBD2 (6 bases each). The CDR3 runs 11 residues. Looked up from germline, CDR1 is DFQATT and CDR2 is SNEGSKA (reference sequence). V shed 2 bases and J shed 7 bases, with 9 bases lying between them. CDR3 sequence: CSARRGGEQYF. DNA of the CDR3: TGCAGTGCTAGACGAGGGGGGGAGCAGTACTTC.

The rearrangement links TRBV18 to TRBJ2-1; TRBD2 might be the D (6 bases). This CDR3 region has 13 residues. Per the germline V gene, CDR1 is KGHSH and CDR2 is LQKENI. V dropped 0 bases and J dropped 10 bases, with 10 bases sitting between them. The CDR3, as DNA: TGTGCCAGCTCACCACCGGTTCTAGCGGAGCAGTTCTTC. This codes for CASSPPVLAEQFF.

This chain uses TRBV5-6 with TRBJ1-5, with 7 bases matching TRBD1. The CDR3 totals 16 residues. Germline trimming cut 3 bases from V and 7 bases from J; bases unmatched to any gene: 13. The germline CDR1 and CDR2 sequences are SGHDT and YYEEEE. CDR3: CASSSNLGGAYQPQHF. CDR3 bases: TGTGCCAGCAGCTCAAACCTAGGGGGCGCCTACCAGCCCCAGCATTTT.

This clone occurred once. The chain carries TRBV7-2 and TRBJ2-2; D not resolved. CDR1 and CDR2 from the germline V gene are SGHTA and FQGNSA. CDR3 length equals 13 residues. The V and J ends lost 5 bases and 5 bases respectively, with 9 bases between them. The CDR3 loop reads CASSPQVTGELFF. The CDR3 bases are TGTGCCAGCAGCCCCCAGGTGACCGGGGAGCTGTTTTTT.

This clone was seen a single time. The chain combines TRBV4-3 with TRBJ2-1; tentative D call: TRBD2 (6 bases). Per germline, CDR1 LGHNA and CDR2 YSLEER. This CDR3 spans 16 amino acids. V was shortened by 0 bases and J by 4 bases, with 13 bases between the two germline ends. The CDR3 nucleotides are TGCGCCAGCAGCCAAGATGGGGGGACCCTATACAATGAGCAGTTCTTC. Protein: CASSQDGGTLYNEQFF.

The gene calls are TRBV5-6 and TRBJ2-7; 7 nucleotides agree with TRBD1. V was pared by 5 bases and J by 0 bases, with 5 bases of the junction left unmatched. Per germline, CDR1 SGHDT and CDR2 YYEEEE. This CDR3 contains 14 residues. Here the CDR3 reads CASRPRGSSYEQYF. In nucleotides, the CDR3 is TGTGCCAGCAGACCCAGGGGGTCCTCCTACGAGCAGTACTTC.

The chain employs TRBV5-1 and TRBJ1-4, with TRBD1 identical over 7 bases. Per the germline V gene, CDR1 is SGHRS and CDR2 is YFSETQ. CDR3 size: 15 residues. J gave up 4 bases and V 2 bases, and 5 bases lay outside the gene matches. The CDR3 protein is CASSLGTDNNEKLFF. The DNA of the CDR3 is TGCGCCAGCAGCTTAGGGACAGATAATAATGAAAAACTGTTTTTT.

This chain uses TRBV5-1 with TRBJ2-1; 9 bases are a match to TRBD2. The CDR3 is made up of 17 amino acids. Per germline, CDR1 SGHRS and CDR2 YFSETQ. Unmatched junction bases numbered 11, after V lost 4 bases and J lost 3 bases. The CDR3 loop reads CASSPDSRTSVYNEQFF. CDR3 DNA: TGCGCCAGCAGCCCGGATTCTAGGACTAGCGTCTACAATGAGCAGTTCTTC.

J is TRBJ2-3 and V is TRBV6-1; TRBD1 might be the D (5 bases). Deletions cut 2 bases from V and 4 bases from J, with 13 bases between. The CDR3 covers 15 residues. Germline V gene sequence: CDR1 MNHNS, CDR2 SASEGT. The CDR3 sequence: CASSEIPGWADTQYF. The CDR3 DNA sequence: TGTGCCAGCAGTGAAATCCCAGGGTGGGCAGATACGCAGTATTTT.

The chain carries TRBV18 and TRBJ1-1; 9 bases align to TRBD1. V trimming: 5 bases; J trimming: 1 base; junction bases outside the gene matches: 2. The V gene's germline CDR1 is KGHSH and CDR2 LQKENI. The CDR3 totals 14 residues. Here the CDR3 reads CASSSQGANTEAFF. For the CDR3, the DNA is TGTGCCAGCTCATCACAGGGGGCGAACACTGAAGCTTTCTTT.